These 21 T cell receptor beta chains share one sample of origin, sequenced in a study of molecular identifiers for immune sequencing clone quantification (dated by TCRdb to between 2018 and 2020). The library was produced with PCR. The sample was run on an Illumina HiSeq 4000. TCRdb applied fastp at Q25 and MiXCR to the public reads, then kept only in-frame beta chains. CDR3 protein sequences are deduplicated, and each keeps its most common genes and DNA. This sample lists approximately 550,000 distinct CDR3 sequences; about 21% were detected once. Together, the top ten hold around 0.86% of the sample. Sequenced input: naive CD8+ T cells from blood, with Jurkat cell RNA spiked in. According to the study, the label for this sample's cell subset or site signals: FACS-sorted CD8+CD4-CCR7+CD45RA+ naive T cells. These receptors all come from a human donor in good health. Some libraries in this study had Jurkat cell RNA spiked in.

With regard to this clonotype: A read error may explain this, as a much larger clone is one base away. The rearrangement uses TRBV29-1 and TRBJ2-7; D could derive from TRBD1 or TRBD2 (5 bases each). This CDR3 has 11 amino acids. The germline V gene encodes CDR1 SQVTM and CDR2 ANQGSEA. The CDR3 loop is CSVEGTGEQCF. CDR3 in DNA: TGCAGCGTTGAGGGGACGGGCGAGCAGTGCTTC.

The CDR3 sequence: CASSLSGAGEKLFF. CDR3 nucleotide sequence: TGTGCCAGCAGTTTGTCAGGGGCGGGGGAAAAACTGTTTTTT. The genes are TRBV27 and TRBJ1-4, with D perhaps matching TRBD1 (6 bases). V was trimmed by 3 bases and J by 8 bases, leaving 13 bases between them. Germline V gene data show CDR1 as MNHEY and CDR2 as SMNVEV (reference sequence). There are 14 residues in the CDR3.

This clonotype appeared a few times. This chain links TRBV2 with TRBJ2-7; D remains unclear. This CDR3 is 16 amino acids long. The V gene's germline CDR1 is SNHLY and CDR2 FYNNEI. V lost 2 bases to trimming and J lost 0 bases, with 14 bases between them. CDR3 sequence (DNA): TGTGCCAGCAGTGAATTGGGCAGTACCCTCTCCTACGAGCAGTACTTC. This gives the protein CASSELGSTLSYEQYF. Filled out from reference TRBV2 and TRBJ2-7, the complete variable domain reads EPEVTQTPSHQVTQMGQEVILRCVPISNHLYFYWYRQILGQKVEFLVSFYNNEISEKSEIFDDQFSVERPDGSNFTLKIRSTKLEDSAMYFCASSELGSTLSYEQYFGPGTRLTVT.

The CDR3 DNA follows: TGCAGTGCGGCGGAGGGAGAGACCCAGTACTTC. Translating it yields CSAAEGETQYF. The rearrangement uses TRBV20-1 and TRBJ2-5, with D possibly TRBD2 on 6 matching bases. Germline CDR1 reads DFQATT; CDR2 reads SNEGSKA (reference sequence). This CDR3 spans 11 amino acids. V lost 6 bases to trimming and J lost 4 bases, with 9 bases between them.

This clonotype was counted ten times or more. The chain combines TRBV28 with TRBJ2-3, with D perhaps matching TRBD2 (6 bases). Trimming cost V 2 bases and J 2 bases, with 14 bases left between them. Per the germline V gene, CDR1 is MDHEN and CDR2 is SYDVKM. The CDR3 runs 16 residues. The CDR3 here is CASSLAGWGSTDTQYF. The CDR3 nucleotides read TGTGCCAGCAGTTTAGCGGGGTGGGGATCCACAGATACGCAGTATTTT.

In the case of this clonotype: Being one base from a much bigger clone, this may be a read error. V and J are TRBV20-1 and TRBJ1-1; D might be TRBD1 (5 bases). The CDR3 sequence is 16 residues long. CDR1 is DFQATT, CDR2 SNEGSKA, per germline (reference sequence). The DNA of the CDR3 is TGCGGTGCTAGAGATCATTCGGGCAGGGTGAACACTGAAGCTTTCTTT. This sequence encodes CGARDHSGRVNTEAFF.

This chain uses TRBV6-1 with TRBJ2-2, with 9 bases lining up with TRBD1. The CDR3 length is 17 residues. V trimming: 1 base; J trimming: 4 bases; junction bases outside the gene matches: 7. CDR1 and CDR2 (germline): MNHNS, SASEGT. CDR3 loop: CASSEDTGTGFTGELFF. The CDR3 nucleotides read TGTGCCAGCAGTGAAGACACCGGGACAGGGTTCACCGGGGAGCTGTTTTTT.

Comments on this clonotype: A much more abundant neighbour one base away suggests this may be a read error. The chain combines TRBV12-3 or TRBV12-4 with TRBJ2-3; D is undetermined. Near its end, the DNA agrees better with TRBJ1-5, so the J call may be wrong. The CDR3 sequence is 11 residues long. This chain's CDR3 is CASSDIDTQHF. The CDR3 DNA is TGTGCCAGCAGTGATATCGATACGCAGCATTTT.

A remark on this clonotype: A much more abundant neighbour one base away suggests this may be a read error. This chain connects TRBV12-3 or TRBV12-4 to TRBJ1-3; D call uncertain. V was shortened by 5 bases and J by 0 bases, with 8 bases between the two germline ends. This CDR3 is 14 amino acids long. The CDR3 DNA follows: TGTGCCAGCAGTCCATACGACTCTGGAAACACCATATATTTT. This codes for CASSPYDSGNTIYF.

This clonotype was seen at least ten times. The V gene is TRBV7-6, the J gene TRBJ2-7; D not resolved. This CDR3 spans 13 amino acids. Trimming cost V 4 bases and J 3 bases, with 10 bases left between them. CDR1 SGHVS and CDR2 FNYEAQ come from the germline V gene. The CDR3 protein is CASSSGPNYEQYF. The CDR3 DNA is TGTGCCAGCAGCTCCGGCCCTAACTACGAGCAGTACTTC.

The sample holds many counts of this clonotype. The V call is TRBV11-2, the J call TRBJ2-3; D not certain. The V and J ends lost 2 bases and 2 bases respectively, with 11 bases between them. The CDR3 has 15 amino acids. Germline CDR1 is SGHAT and CDR2 is FQNNGV. The CDR3 loop is CASSLYLGTTDTQYF. The CDR3 DNA sequence: TGTGCCAGCAGCTTATATCTGGGAACCACAGATACGCAGTATTTT.

This clonotype has ten or more counts. J is TRBJ2-7 and V is TRBV20-1; D is undetermined. The germline V and J ends were trimmed by 5 bases and 2 bases, with 19 bases remaining between them. CDR3 length: 15 amino acids. Germline assignment: CDR1 DFQATT and CDR2 SNEGSKA (reference sequence). CDR3 DNA sequence: TGCAGTGCTCCCAGAGGATCCGAGGCACCCTACGAGCAGTACTTC. Translation: CSAPRGSEAPYEQYF.

This clonotype was seen more than once but under ten times. This chain connects TRBV7-9 to TRBJ2-7; D gene ambiguous. Germline assignment: CDR1 SEHNR and CDR2 FQNEAQ (reference sequence). The CDR3 covers 14 residues. V lost 3 bases and J lost 2, with 11 bases in between. CDR3 in amino acids: CASSFTGSTYEQYF. The CDR3 DNA reads TGTGCCAGCAGCTTTACCGGGTCAACCTACGAGCAGTACTTC.

CDR3 coding DNA: TGTGCCAGCAGCCAGACCGAAGGTTCCACAGATACGCAGTATTTT. Translation gives CASSQTEGSTDTQYF. This chain links TRBV3-1 with TRBJ2-3; D is unclear. The V end was cut by 3 bases, the J end by 2 bases, with 12 bases between. Germline CDR1 is LGHDT and CDR2 is YNNKEL (reference sequence). This CDR3 contains 15 residues.

The chain carries TRBV10-2 and TRBJ2-1; a weak D match, TRBD2 (5 bases). The CDR3 is made up of 14 amino acids. V lost 10 bases, J lost 9 bases, and 22 bases lay in between. Germline V gene lookup returns CDR1 WSHSY and CDR2 SAAADI. The CDR3 here is CATKEVGSPLEQFF. Here the CDR3 DNA reads TGCGCCACCAAGGAGGTTGGGAGCCCGCTTGAGCAGTTCTTC.

CDR3 loop: CASTFRGQGYEQYF. CDR3 nucleotides: TGTGCCAGCACCTTTCGGGGACAGGGATACGAGCAGTACTTC. The chain recombines TRBV6-1 with TRBJ2-7, with TRBD1 matching 9 bases. The CDR3 spans 14 residues. CDR1 and CDR2 from the germline V gene are MNHNS and SASEGT. J was trimmed by 4 bases and V by 7 bases; bases with no gene match: 8.

V usage is TRBV7-9 and J usage is TRBJ2-5; perhaps TRBD2 as D (5 bases). The V end lost 4 bases, the J end lost 1 base, and 13 bases lay between the germline ends. From germline, CDR1 is SEHNR and CDR2 FQNEAQ (reference sequence). This CDR3 is built from 15 residues. The CDR3 DNA reads TGTGCCAGCAGCTCCTACTCGGGATTCCAAGAGACCCAGTACTTC. It specifies CASSSYSGFQETQYF.

This rearrangement joins TRBV12-3 or TRBV12-4 to TRBJ2-3; possibly TRBD1 for D (6 bases). V lost 3 bases and J 2 bases, leaving 15 bases between the germline ends. This CDR3 region has 16 residues. The DNA for the CDR3 is TGTGCCAGCAGTTTTAGTGGGGGCTCCGCCACAGATACGCAGTATTTT. Its translation is CASSFSGGSATDTQYF.

Concerning this clonotype itself: At one end, the junction sequence differs from germline, possibly due to a read error. The rearrangement uses TRBV5-6 and TRBJ2-1; D assignment may be TRBD1 or TRBD2 (5 bases each). Germline CDR1 is SGHDT and CDR2 is YYEEEE. CDR3 length: 14 residues. The CDR3 sequence is CASSFGTFYSEQFF. In DNA form, the CDR3 reads TGTGCCAGCAGCTTTGGGACCTTTTACAGTGAGCAGTTCTTC.

Of note for this clonotype: A single base separates this from a much larger clone, so it may be a read error. The rearrangement uses TRBV27 and TRBJ1-1; D ambiguous. The CDR3 consists of 15 residues. The V end lost 8 bases, the J end lost 5 bases, and 21 bases lay between the germline ends. From germline, CDR1 is MNHEY and CDR2 SMNVEV (reference sequence). The CDR3 here is CASGDAVSRETEAFF. For the CDR3, the DNA is TGTGCCAGCGGAGACGCGGTTTCCCGAGAGACTGAAGCTTTCTTT.

The V and J genes are TRBV7-6 and TRBJ2-1; 11 bases match TRBD2. V lost 3 bases and J lost 4; bases outside the gene matches: 2. Per germline, CDR1 SGHVS and CDR2 FNYEAQ. The CDR3 loop spans 15 amino acids. For the CDR3, the DNA is TGTGCCAGCAGCTTCCGACTAGCGGGGTACAATGAGCAGTTCTTC. Translating gives CASSFRLAGYNEQFF. Full variable domain (rest looked up from reference TRBV7-6 and TRBJ2-1): GAGVSQSPRYKVTKRGQDVALRCDPISGHVSLYWYRQALGQGPEFLTYFNYEAQQDKSGLPNDRFSAERPEGSISTLTIQRTEQRDSAMYRCASSFRLAGYNEQFFGPGTRLTVL.